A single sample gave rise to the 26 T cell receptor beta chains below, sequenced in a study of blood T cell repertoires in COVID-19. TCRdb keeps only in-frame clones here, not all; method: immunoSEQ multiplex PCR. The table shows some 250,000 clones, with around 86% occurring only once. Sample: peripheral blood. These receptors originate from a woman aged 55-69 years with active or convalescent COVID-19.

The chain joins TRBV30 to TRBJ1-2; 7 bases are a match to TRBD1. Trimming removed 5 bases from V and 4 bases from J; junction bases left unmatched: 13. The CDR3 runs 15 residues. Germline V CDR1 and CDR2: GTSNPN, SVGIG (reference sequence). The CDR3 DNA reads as TGTGCCTGGGCCGGGCGACAGGGAATCCGCTATGGCTACACCTTC. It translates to CAWAGRQGIRYGYTF.

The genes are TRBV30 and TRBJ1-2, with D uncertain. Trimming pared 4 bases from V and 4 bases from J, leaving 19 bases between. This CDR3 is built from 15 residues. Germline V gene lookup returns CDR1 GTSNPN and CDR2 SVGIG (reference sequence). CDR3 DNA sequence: TGTGCCTGGACCCTTGACTTCGACGGGGTCTATGGCTACACCTTC. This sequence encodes CAWTLDFDGVYGYTF.

The CDR3 DNA is TGTGCTAGTGGTCTGGGGACTAGTTCGGTCACAGATACGCAGTATTTT. Its protein product is CASGLGTSSVTDTQYF. V gene TRBV12-5 combines with J gene TRBJ2-3, with 8 bases that match TRBD2. The trim removed 5 bases at V and 2 bases at J, leaving 9 bases unmatched. The CDR3 totals 16 residues. From germline, CDR1 is LGHNT and CDR2 FRNRAP.

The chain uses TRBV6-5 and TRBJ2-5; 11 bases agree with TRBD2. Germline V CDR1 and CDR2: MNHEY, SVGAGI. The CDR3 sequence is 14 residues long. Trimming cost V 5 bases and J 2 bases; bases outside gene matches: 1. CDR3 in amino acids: CASSLAGGQETQYF. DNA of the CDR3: TGTGCCAGCAGTCTAGCGGGGGGACAAGAGACCCAGTACTTC.

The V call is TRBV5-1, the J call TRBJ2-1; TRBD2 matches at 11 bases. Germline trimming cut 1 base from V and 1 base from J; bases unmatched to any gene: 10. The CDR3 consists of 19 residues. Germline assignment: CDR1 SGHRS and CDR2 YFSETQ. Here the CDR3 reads CASSLFGGSSGGSYNEQFF. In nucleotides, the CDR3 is TGCGCCAGCAGCTTGTTCGGAGGATCTAGCGGGGGGTCCTACAATGAGCAGTTCTTC.

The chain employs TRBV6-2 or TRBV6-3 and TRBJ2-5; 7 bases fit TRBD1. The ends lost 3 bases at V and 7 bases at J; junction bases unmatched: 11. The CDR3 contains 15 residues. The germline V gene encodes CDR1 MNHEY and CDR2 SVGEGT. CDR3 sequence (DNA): TGTGCCAGCAGTTATGGGCTAGGGGGCCTTGGGACCCAGTACTTC. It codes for CASSYGLGGLGTQYF.

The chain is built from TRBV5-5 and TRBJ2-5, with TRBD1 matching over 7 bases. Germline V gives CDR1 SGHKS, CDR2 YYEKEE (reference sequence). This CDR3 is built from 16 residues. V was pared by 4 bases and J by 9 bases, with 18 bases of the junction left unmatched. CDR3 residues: CASSPERDRATRAQYF. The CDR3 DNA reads TGTGCCAGCAGCCCGGAAAGGGACAGAGCCACGCGGGCCCAGTACTTC.

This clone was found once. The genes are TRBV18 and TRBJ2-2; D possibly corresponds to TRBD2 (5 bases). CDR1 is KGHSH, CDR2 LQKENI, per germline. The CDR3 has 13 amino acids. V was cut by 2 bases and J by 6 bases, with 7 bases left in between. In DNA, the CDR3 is TGTGCCAGCTCACCATACGGGGCCGGGGAGCTGTTTTTT. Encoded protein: CASSPYGAGELFF.

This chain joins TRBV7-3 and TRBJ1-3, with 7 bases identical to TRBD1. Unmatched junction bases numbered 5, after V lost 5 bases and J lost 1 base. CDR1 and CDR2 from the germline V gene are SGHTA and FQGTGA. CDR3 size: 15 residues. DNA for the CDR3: TGTGCCAGCAGCCCCGGGACAGCTTCTGGAAACACCATATATTTT. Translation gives CASSPGTASGNTIYF.

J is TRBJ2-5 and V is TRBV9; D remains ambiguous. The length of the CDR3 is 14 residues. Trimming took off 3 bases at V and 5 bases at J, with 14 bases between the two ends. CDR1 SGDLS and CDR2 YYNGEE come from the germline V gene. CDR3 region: CASSATPLGETQYF. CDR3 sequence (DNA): TGTGCCAGCAGCGCAACCCCGCTCGGGGAGACCCAGTACTTC. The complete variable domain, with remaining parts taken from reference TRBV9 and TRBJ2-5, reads DSGVTQTPKHLITATGQRVTLRCSPRSGDLSVYWYQQSLDQGLQFLIQYYNGEERAKGNILERFSAQQFPDLHSELNLSSLELGDSALYFCASSATPLGETQYFGPGTRLLVL.

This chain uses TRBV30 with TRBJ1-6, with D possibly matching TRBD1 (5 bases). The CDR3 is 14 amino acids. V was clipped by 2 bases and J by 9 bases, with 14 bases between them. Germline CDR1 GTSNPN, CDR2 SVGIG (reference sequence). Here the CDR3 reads CAWSKGPSGSPLHF. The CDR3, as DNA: TGTGCCTGGAGTAAGGGGCCGTCGGGTTCACCCCTCCACTTT.

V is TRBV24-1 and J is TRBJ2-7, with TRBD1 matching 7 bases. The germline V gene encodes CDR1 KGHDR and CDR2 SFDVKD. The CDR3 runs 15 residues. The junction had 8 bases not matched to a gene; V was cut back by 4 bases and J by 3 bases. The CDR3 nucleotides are TGTGCCACCAGTGACCCGGACAGGAGATACTACGAGCAGTACTTC. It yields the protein CATSDPDRRYYEQYF.

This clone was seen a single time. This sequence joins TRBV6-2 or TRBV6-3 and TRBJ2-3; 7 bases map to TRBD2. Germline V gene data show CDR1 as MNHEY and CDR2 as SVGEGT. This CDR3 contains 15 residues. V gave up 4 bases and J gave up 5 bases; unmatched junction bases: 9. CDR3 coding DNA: TGTGCCAGCAGTTCCCCGGCGGGGGTAGAAGATACGCAGTATTTT. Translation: CASSSPAGVEDTQYF.

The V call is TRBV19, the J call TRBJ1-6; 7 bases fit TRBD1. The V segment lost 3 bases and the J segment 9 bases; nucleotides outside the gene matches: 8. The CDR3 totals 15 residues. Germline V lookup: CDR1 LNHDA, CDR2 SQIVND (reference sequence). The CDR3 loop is CASSIRDRFGSPLHF. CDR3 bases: TGTGCCAGTAGTATCCGGGACAGATTCGGTTCACCCCTCCACTTT.

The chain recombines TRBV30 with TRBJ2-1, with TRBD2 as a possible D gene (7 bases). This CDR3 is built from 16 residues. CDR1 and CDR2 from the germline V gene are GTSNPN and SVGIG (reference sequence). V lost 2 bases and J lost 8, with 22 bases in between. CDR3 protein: CAWSIRGGLTRDEQFF. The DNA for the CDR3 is TGTGCCTGGAGTATCCGCGGGGGCCTTACTCGCGATGAGCAGTTCTTC.

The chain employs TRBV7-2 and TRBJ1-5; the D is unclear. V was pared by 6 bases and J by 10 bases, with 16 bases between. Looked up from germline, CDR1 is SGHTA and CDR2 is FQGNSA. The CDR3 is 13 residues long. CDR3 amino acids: CASSPRLADPQHF. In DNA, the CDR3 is TGTGCCAGCAGTCCAAGGCTCGCGGATCCCCAGCATTTT.

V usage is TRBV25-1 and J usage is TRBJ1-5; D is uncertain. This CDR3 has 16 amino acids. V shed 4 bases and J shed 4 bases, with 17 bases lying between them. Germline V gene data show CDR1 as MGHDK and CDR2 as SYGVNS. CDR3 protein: CASSGTEADWNQPQHF. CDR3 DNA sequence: TGTGCCAGCAGTGGGACGGAGGCGGACTGGAATCAGCCCCAGCATTTT.

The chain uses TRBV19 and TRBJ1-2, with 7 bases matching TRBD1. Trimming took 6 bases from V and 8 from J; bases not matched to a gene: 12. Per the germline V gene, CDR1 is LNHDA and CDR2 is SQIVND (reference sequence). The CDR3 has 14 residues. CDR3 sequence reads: CASSHGQDPWGYTF. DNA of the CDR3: TGTGCCAGTAGCCACGGACAGGATCCATGGGGCTACACCTTC. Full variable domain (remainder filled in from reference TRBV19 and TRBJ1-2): DGGITQSPKYLFRKEGQNVTLSCEQNLNHDAMYWYRQDPGQGLRLIYYSQIVNDFQKGDIAEGYSVSREKKESFPLTVTSAQKNPTAFYLCASSHGQDPWGYTFGSGTRLTVV.

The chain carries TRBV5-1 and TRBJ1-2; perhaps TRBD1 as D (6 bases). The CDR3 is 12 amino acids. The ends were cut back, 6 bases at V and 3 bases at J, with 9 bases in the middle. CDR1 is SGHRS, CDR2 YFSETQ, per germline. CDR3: CASKAGDYGYTF. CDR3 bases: TGCGCCAGCAAGGCAGGGGACTATGGCTACACCTTC.

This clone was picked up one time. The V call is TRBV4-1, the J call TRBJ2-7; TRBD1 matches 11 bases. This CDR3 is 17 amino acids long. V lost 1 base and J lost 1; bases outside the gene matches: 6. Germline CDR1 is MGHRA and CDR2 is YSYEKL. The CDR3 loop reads CASSQGAGTGGSYEQYF. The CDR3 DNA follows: TGCGCCAGCAGCCAAGGCGCAGGGACAGGGGGATCCTACGAGCAGTACTTC.

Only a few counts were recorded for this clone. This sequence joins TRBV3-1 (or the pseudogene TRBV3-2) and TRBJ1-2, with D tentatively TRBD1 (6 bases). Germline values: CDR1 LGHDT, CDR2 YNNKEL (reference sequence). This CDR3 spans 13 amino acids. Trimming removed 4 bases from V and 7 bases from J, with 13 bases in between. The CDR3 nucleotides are TGTGCCAGCAGCCGGGGGCAACGGCTTGGCTACACCTTC. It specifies CASSRGQRLGYTF.

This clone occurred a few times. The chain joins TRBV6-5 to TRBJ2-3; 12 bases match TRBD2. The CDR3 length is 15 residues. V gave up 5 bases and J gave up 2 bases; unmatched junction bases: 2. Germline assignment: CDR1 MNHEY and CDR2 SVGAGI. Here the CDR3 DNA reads TGTGCCAGCAGTCGACTAGCGGGGGACACAGATACGCAGTATTTT. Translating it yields CASSRLAGDTDTQYF.

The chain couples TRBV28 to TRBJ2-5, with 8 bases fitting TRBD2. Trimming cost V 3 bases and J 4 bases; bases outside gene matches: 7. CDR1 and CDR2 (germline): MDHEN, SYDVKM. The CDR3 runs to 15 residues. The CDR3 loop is CASSFSGGVRETQYF. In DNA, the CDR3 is TGTGCCAGCAGTTTTTCCGGGGGGGTAAGAGAGACCCAGTACTTC.

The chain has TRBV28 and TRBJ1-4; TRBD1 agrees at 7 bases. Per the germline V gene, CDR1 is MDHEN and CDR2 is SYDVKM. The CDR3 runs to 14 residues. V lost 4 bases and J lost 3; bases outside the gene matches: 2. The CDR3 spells CASSWTGPNEKLFF. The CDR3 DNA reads TGTGCCAGCAGTTGGACAGGCCCTAATGAAAAACTGTTTTTT.

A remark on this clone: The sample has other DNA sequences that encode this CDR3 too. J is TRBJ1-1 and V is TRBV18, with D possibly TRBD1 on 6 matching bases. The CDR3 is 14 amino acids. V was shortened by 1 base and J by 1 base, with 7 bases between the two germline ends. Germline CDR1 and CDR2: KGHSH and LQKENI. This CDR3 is CASSPLGGNTEAFF. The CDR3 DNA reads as TGTGCCAGCTCACCACTAGGGGGGAACACTGAAGCTTTCTTT.

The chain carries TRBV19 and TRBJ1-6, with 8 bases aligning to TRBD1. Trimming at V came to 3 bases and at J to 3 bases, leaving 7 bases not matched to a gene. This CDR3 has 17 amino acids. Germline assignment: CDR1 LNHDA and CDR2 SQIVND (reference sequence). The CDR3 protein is CASSIRGDRNYNSPLHF. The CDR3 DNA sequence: TGTGCCAGTAGTATCCGGGGGGACAGGAACTATAATTCACCCCTCCACTTT.